This T cell receptor beta chain derives from a study of blood T cell repertoires in COVID-19. Measured with immunoSEQ multiplex PCR; TCRdb has only the in-frame clones, and not every one. The repertoire includes 68,000 or so clones, about nine tenths of them detected once, and around 0.47% sits in the top ten. Germline values: CDR1 KGHSH, CDR2 LQKENI. The trim removed 2 bases at V and 5 bases at J, leaving 7 bases unmatched. The CDR3 sequence is 16 residues long. Sequencing was done on a sample of peripheral blood. The source of this sequence is a man aged 45-65 years with COVID-19, enrolled during active disease. The rearrangement joins TRBV18 to TRBJ2-2; 8 positions match TRBD1. The CDR3 protein is CASSPRYQGATGELFF. For the CDR3, the DNA is TGTGCCAGCTCACCAAGGTACCAGGGGGCGACCGGGGAGCTGTTTTTT. Full variable domain (missing parts from reference TRBV18 and TRBJ2-2): NAGVMQNPRHLVRRRGQEARLRCSPMKGHSHVYWYRQLPEEGLKFMVYLQKENIIDESGMPKERFSAEFPKEGPSILRIQQVVRGDSAAYFCASSPRYQGATGELFFGEGSRLTVL.